This T cell receptor (beta chain) came from a study of T cell repertoires in cytomegalovirus infection. Looking at the study overall: CMV infection and matching HLA type were both indicated by public TCR beta signatures.

Whole-study results and caveats: There were carriers of CMV plus the relevant HLA, and cumulative public TCR beta family frequency identified them. The ex vivo response showed dominance by HLA-C-restricted CMV-specific TCR beta clonotypes.

TCRdb reprocessed the reads with MiXCR, giving one entry per CDR3 protein. The sample lists just under 550,000 distinct CDR3 sequences, less than 30% occurring once. This clonotype came up many times. Its antigen is undetermined. The CDR3 consists of 14 residues. V was cut by 4 bases and J by 4 bases, with 14 bases left in between. Germline V gene data show CDR1 as SGHTA and CDR2 as FQGNSA. The gene calls are TRBV7-2 and TRBJ2-7, with a tentative D call TRBD1 (6 bases). Sequences were obtained from PBMCs. The sequence derives from a human donor in good health (CMV status not recorded). Some clones in this sample may be carry-over from other donors' samples. CDR3 residues: CASSYSRGAYEQYF. DNA of the CDR3: TGTGCCAGCAGCTATAGCAGGGGAGCGTACGAGCAGTACTTC.